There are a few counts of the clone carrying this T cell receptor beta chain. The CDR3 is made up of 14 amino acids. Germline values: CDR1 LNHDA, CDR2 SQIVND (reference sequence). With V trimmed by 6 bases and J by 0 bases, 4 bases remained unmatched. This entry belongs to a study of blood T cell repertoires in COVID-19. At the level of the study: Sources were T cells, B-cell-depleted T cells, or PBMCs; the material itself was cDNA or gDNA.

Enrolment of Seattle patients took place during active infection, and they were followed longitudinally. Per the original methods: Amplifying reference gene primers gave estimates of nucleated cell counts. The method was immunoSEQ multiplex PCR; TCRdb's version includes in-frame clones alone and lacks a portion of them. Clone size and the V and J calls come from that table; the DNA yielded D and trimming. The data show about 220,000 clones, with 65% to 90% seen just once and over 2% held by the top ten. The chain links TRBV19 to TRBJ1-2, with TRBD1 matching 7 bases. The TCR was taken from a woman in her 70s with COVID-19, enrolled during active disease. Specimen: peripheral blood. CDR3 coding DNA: TGTGCCAGTAGCCCGGGACAGACTAACTATGGCTACACCTTC. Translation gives CASSPGQTNYGYTF.